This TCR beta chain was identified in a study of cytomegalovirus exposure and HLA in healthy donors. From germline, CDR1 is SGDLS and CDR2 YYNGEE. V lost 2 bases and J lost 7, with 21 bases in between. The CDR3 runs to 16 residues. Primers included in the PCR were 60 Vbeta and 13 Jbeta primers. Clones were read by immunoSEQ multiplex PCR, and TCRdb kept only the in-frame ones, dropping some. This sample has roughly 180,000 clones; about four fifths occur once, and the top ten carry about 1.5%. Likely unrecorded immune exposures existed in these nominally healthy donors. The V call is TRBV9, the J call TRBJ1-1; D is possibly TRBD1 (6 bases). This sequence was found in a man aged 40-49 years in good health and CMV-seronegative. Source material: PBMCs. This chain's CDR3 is CASSVGDTGFVGEAFF. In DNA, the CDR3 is TGTGCCAGCAGCGTGGGGGATACAGGGTTTGTCGGTGAAGCTTTCTTT.